A single sample is the source of the 32 T cell receptor beta chains below, sequenced in a study of blood T cell repertoires in COVID-19. Clones were read by immunoSEQ multiplex PCR, and TCRdb kept only the in-frame ones, dropping some. The sample includes about 310,000 clones, 85% to 90% seen only once; the top ten take just under 9.5%. Sequencing used PBMCs or T cells enriched from blood (not recorded which). Receptors were obtained from a woman between 25 and 40 years old who had recovered from COVID-19.

The CDR3 sequence: CSVRQGANTEAFF. The CDR3 nucleotides are TGCAGCGTTAGGCAGGGGGCGAACACTGAAGCTTTCTTT. The gene calls are TRBV29-1 and TRBJ1-1, with 8 bases identical to TRBD1. CDR1 is SQVTM and CDR2 is ANQGSEA in the germline V gene. The J segment lost 1 base and the V segment lost 5 bases, leaving 3 bases of the junction unmatched. CDR3 size: 13 residues.

This chain joins TRBV4-3 and TRBJ2-3, with a weak D call TRBD1 (5 bases). In germline, CDR1 is LGHNA, CDR2 YSLEER. The CDR3 contains 15 residues. Trimming left V 1 base short and J 1 base short, with 9 bases between. The CDR3 is CASSQAQGGTDTQYF. For the CDR3, the DNA is TGCGCCAGCAGCCAAGCACAAGGGGGCACAGATACGCAGTATTTT.

The rearrangement joins TRBV28 to TRBJ2-1; D unclear. Germline V gene lookup returns CDR1 MDHEN and CDR2 SYDVKM. V was cut by 4 bases and J by 8 bases, with 3 bases left in between. This CDR3 is 10 amino acids long. Here the CDR3 reads CASSSYEQFF. The DNA for the CDR3 is TGTGCCAGCAGTTCATATGAGCAGTTCTTC.

V usage is TRBV19 and J usage is TRBJ1-4, with TRBD1 identical over 8 bases. Trimming removed 6 bases from V and 9 bases from J; junction bases left unmatched: 12. The CDR3 length is 15 residues. Germline V lookup: CDR1 LNHDA, CDR2 SQIVND (reference sequence). In DNA form, the CDR3 reads TGTGCCAGTAGCCCAGGGACAGGCCCAGCTCAAAAACTGTTTTTT. Protein: CASSPGTGPAQKLFF.

This CDR3 reads CASRPRDRDQRGDTGELFF. The DNA of the CDR3 is TGTGCAAGTCGCCCCCGGGACAGGGACCAGCGGGGGGACACCGGGGAGCTGTTTTTT. V and J are TRBV12-2 and TRBJ2-2; the table's TRBD2 call for D was not verified on the DNA. TRBV12-2 is recorded as a pseudogene. This CDR3 contains 19 residues.

The chain couples TRBV7-9 to TRBJ1-2, with TRBD1 matching over 10 bases. Trimming took 4 bases from V and 0 from J; bases not matched to a gene: 11. Germline V gives CDR1 SEHNR, CDR2 FQNEAQ (reference sequence). This CDR3 spans 18 amino acids. In DNA form, the CDR3 reads TGTGCCAGCAGCTCGTCGGATAGACAGGGGGCTGCTAACTATGGCTACACCTTC. Translation gives CASSSSDRQGAANYGYTF.

V gene TRBV27 combines with J gene TRBJ1-6, with TRBD1 matching over 9 bases. The CDR3 runs 16 residues. With 5 bases clipped from V and 1 base from J, the junction kept 3 bases outside the gene matches. CDR1 and CDR2 from the germline V gene are MNHEY and SMNVEV (reference sequence). The CDR3: CASSDRGGSYNSPLHF. The CDR3 DNA reads as TGTGCCAGCAGTGACAGGGGGGGATCCTATAATTCACCCCTCCACTTT.

The chain links TRBV5-1 to TRBJ1-1, with a possible D match to TRBD1 (6 bases). V lost 4 bases and J 0 bases, leaving 10 bases between the germline ends. Germline CDR1 SGHRS, CDR2 YFSETQ. CDR3 length: 14 residues. In nucleotides, the CDR3 is TGCGCCAGCAGCACGGGACAACTGAACACTGAAGCTTTCTTT. Encoded protein: CASSTGQLNTEAFF.

The chain links TRBV11-2 to TRBJ2-5, with 8 bases fitting TRBD2. There are 17 residues in the CDR3. Germline CDR1 SGHAT, CDR2 FQNNGV. The V segment lost 3 bases and the J segment 0 bases; nucleotides outside the gene matches: 9. The CDR3 spells CASSFGRALPYQETQYF. The CDR3 DNA reads TGTGCCAGCAGCTTCGGGAGGGCCCTCCCCTACCAAGAGACCCAGTACTTC.

The rearrangement uses TRBV5-1 and TRBJ2-7; D call uncertain. The CDR3 is 14 residues long. Trimming stripped 0 bases from V and 1 base from J, with 8 bases between. The germline gives CDR1 SGHRS, CDR2 YFSETQ. CDR3 coding DNA: TGCGCCAGCAGCTTGGAGACTGAGTCCTACGAGCAGTACTTC. Residues: CASSLETESYEQYF.

The chain couples TRBV5-1 to TRBJ1-1, with D possibly being TRBD1 (5 bases). The CDR3 has 14 amino acids. V lost 6 bases and J lost 0, with 12 bases in between. Germline-derived CDR1 and CDR2 are SGHRS and YFSETQ. CDR3 protein: CASKGTGMNTEAFF. The CDR3 bases are TGCGCCAGCAAGGGAACAGGAATGAACACTGAAGCTTTCTTT.

V is TRBV29-1 and J is TRBJ2-2, with TRBD1 identical over 7 bases. CDR1 and CDR2 from the germline V gene are SQVTM and ANQGSEA. J was trimmed by 5 bases and V by 5 bases; bases with no gene match: 2. The CDR3 consists of 12 residues. The CDR3: CSVWTGTGELFF. The CDR3 nucleotides read TGCAGCGTTTGGACAGGAACCGGGGAGCTGTTTTTT.

This clone appeared once. This chain uses TRBV2 with TRBJ2-7; D is perhaps TRBD2 (6 bases). Germline V lookup: CDR1 SNHLY, CDR2 FYNNEI. V dropped 5 bases and J dropped 2 bases, with 10 bases sitting between them. The CDR3 contains 13 residues. The CDR3 here is CASSRDFTYEQYF. Here the CDR3 DNA reads TGTGCCAGCAGTCGGGACTTTACCTACGAGCAGTACTTC.

This chain connects TRBV19 to TRBJ2-7; a possible D gene is TRBD1 (6 bases). The CDR3 totals 13 residues. The V gene lost 3 bases and the J gene lost 5 bases, with 11 bases spanning the gap. Per germline, CDR1 LNHDA and CDR2 SQIVND (reference sequence). CDR3 residues: CASSIPDRHEQYF. CDR3 sequence (DNA): TGTGCCAGTAGTATTCCCGACAGGCACGAGCAGTACTTC.

The chain uses TRBV19 and TRBJ1-2, with D maybe TRBD1 (6 bases). Germline V gives CDR1 LNHDA, CDR2 SQIVND (reference sequence). The CDR3 consists of 15 residues. Trimming removed 5 bases at V and 7 bases at J, with 20 bases between. The CDR3 region is CASSPNHRDVSGYTF. The CDR3 coding sequence is TGTGCCAGTAGTCCAAACCACAGGGATGTGAGTGGCTACACCTTC.

DNA for the CDR3: TGTGCCAGCTCACCACTTACAGGGGAAACTGAAGCTTTCTTT. This encodes CASSPLTGETEAFF. V usage is TRBV18 and J usage is TRBJ1-1; the match to TRBD1 covers 7 bases. J was trimmed by 5 bases and V by 1 base; bases with no gene match: 4. The CDR3 runs to 14 residues. Germline values: CDR1 KGHSH, CDR2 LQKENI.

The chain links TRBV7-2 to TRBJ2-1; 10 positions agree with TRBD2. The CDR3 runs to 18 residues. J lost 6 bases, V lost 2 bases, and 13 bases had no gene match. Germline V gene sequence: CDR1 SGHTA, CDR2 FQGNSA. CDR3 sequence reads: CASSLIRFSSSGSNEQFF. The CDR3 coding sequence is TGTGCCAGCAGCTTAATCCGTTTTAGTTCTAGCGGGAGCAATGAGCAGTTCTTC.

This chain connects TRBV12-5 to TRBJ1-2, with D possibly TRBD1 on 6 matching bases. V lost 1 base to trimming and J lost 3 bases, with 6 bases between them. Germline V CDR1 and CDR2: LGHNT, FRNRAP. This CDR3 comprises 13 residues. CDR3 loop: CASGLGTDYGYTF. The CDR3 region has the DNA TGTGCTAGTGGTTTGGGGACAGACTATGGCTACACCTTC.

This chain uses TRBV9 with TRBJ2-7; D might be TRBD1 (6 bases). Trimming removed 5 bases at V and 1 base at J, with 16 bases between. Looked up from germline, CDR1 is SGDLS and CDR2 is YYNGEE. The CDR3 loop spans 15 amino acids. The CDR3 DNA sequence: TGTGCCAGCAGTGTTGGACAGAGTACATCCTACGAGCAGTACTTC. It codes for CASSVGQSTSYEQYF.

The chain recombines TRBV15 with TRBJ2-7, with D possibly TRBD1 on 6 matching bases. Trimming took 7 bases from V and 7 from J, leaving 23 bases between them. The CDR3 contains 15 residues. Germline V gives CDR1 LNHNV, CDR2 YYDKDF (reference sequence). The CDR3 sequence is CATTSTRTAPGEQYF. As DNA, the CDR3 is TGTGCCACCACCAGTACCAGGACAGCCCCAGGGGAGCAGTACTTC.

The V and J genes are TRBV6-5 and TRBJ2-2, with 9 bases aligning to TRBD1. Losses at the gene ends were 7 bases for V and 8 bases for J; bases not matched to a gene: 5. This CDR3 has 13 residues. Germline values: CDR1 MNHEY, CDR2 SVGAGI. CDR3 coding DNA: TGTGCCAGCAAAGCACAGGGGGCTGGGGAGCTGTTTTTT. Protein product: CASKAQGAGELFF.

V gene TRBV27 combines with J gene TRBJ2-7; 8 bases are shared with TRBD1. V was pared by 2 bases and J by 7 bases, with 13 bases of the junction left unmatched. Germline V gives CDR1 MNHEY, CDR2 SMNVEV (reference sequence). The CDR3 covers 16 residues. CDR3 sequence (DNA): TGTGCCAGCAGTTTACTTTCAGGGGGCTCCCCTCGGGAGCAGTACTTC. It encodes CASSLLSGGSPREQYF.

This chain links TRBV6-2 or TRBV6-3 with TRBJ1-2; D is unclear. Trimming took off 2 bases at V and 10 bases at J, with 14 bases between the two ends. There are 13 residues in the CDR3. CDR1 is MNHEY and CDR2 is SVGEGT in the germline V gene. The chain's CDR3 is CASSYRPSTDYTF. For the CDR3, the DNA is TGTGCCAGCAGTTACCGCCCTTCGACTGACTACACCTTC.

The V call is TRBV28, the J call TRBJ2-7; TRBD1 might be the D (5 bases). CDR3 length equals 15 residues. V was shortened by 5 bases and J by 0 bases, with 14 bases between the two germline ends. The germline V gene encodes CDR1 MDHEN and CDR2 SYDVKM. For the CDR3, the DNA is TGTGCCAGCAGTACTGGGGCGGCCGGCTCCTACGAGCAGTACTTC. Amino acids: CASSTGAAGSYEQYF.

This chain joins TRBV7-9 and TRBJ2-3; TRBD2 might be the D (6 bases). Germline assignment: CDR1 SEHNR and CDR2 FQNEAQ (reference sequence). CDR3 length equals 18 residues. V lost 1 base and J lost 6, with 23 bases in between. CDR3 residues: CASSLVGLAGSSVDTQYF. The CDR3 bases are TGTGCCAGCAGCTTAGTAGGCCTCGCGGGATCCTCAGTCGATACGCAGTATTTT.

V is TRBV2 and J is TRBJ2-2, with 9 bases matching TRBD2. The CDR3 has 14 residues. After removal of 5 bases from V and 6 bases from J, the junction contained 4 bases not matched to a gene. CDR1 and CDR2 from the germline V gene are SNHLY and FYNNEI. The CDR3 here is CASSLAGGSGELFF. Written as DNA, the CDR3 is TGTGCCAGCAGTCTGGCGGGAGGGTCCGGGGAGCTGTTTTTT.

The CDR3, as DNA: TGCGCCAGCAGCCAAGATCCAGGCGGGAAAACACGTGAGCAGTTCTTC. Residues: CASSQDPGGKTREQFF. V and J are TRBV4-1 and TRBJ2-1, with D possibly matching TRBD2 (6 bases). In germline, CDR1 is MGHRA, CDR2 YSYEKL. CDR3 length equals 16 residues. V was trimmed by 0 bases and J by 9 bases, leaving 18 bases between them.

V usage is TRBV10-3 and J usage is TRBJ2-1, with D perhaps matching TRBD2 (6 bases). Germline V lookup: CDR1 ENHRY, CDR2 SYGVKD. V was cut by 2 bases and J by 5 bases, with 19 bases left in between. CDR3 length: 17 amino acids. DNA for the CDR3: TGTGCCATCAGTGAGACCAAGCGGGTTTTAGTGGACAATGAGCAGTTCTTC. Translation: CAISETKRVLVDNEQFF.

V gene TRBV7-9 combines with J gene TRBJ2-1; 12 nucleotides match TRBD2. From germline, CDR1 is SEHNR and CDR2 FQNEAQ (reference sequence). The V and J ends lost 1 base and 1 base, in that order; junction bases with no gene match: 5. The CDR3 has 18 amino acids. CDR3 sequence reads: CASSLGLAGVPSYNEQFF. Here the CDR3 DNA reads TGTGCCAGCAGCTTAGGACTAGCGGGAGTACCGTCCTACAATGAGCAGTTCTTC.

This rearrangement joins TRBV6-6 to TRBJ1-2; 7 bases agree with TRBD1. The V segment lost 0 bases and the J segment 4 bases; nucleotides outside the gene matches: 8. Germline V gene lookup returns CDR1 MNHNY and CDR2 SVGAGI (reference sequence). The CDR3 sequence is 16 residues long. This CDR3 reads CASSYSPKTGSYGYTF. The CDR3, as DNA: TGTGCCAGCAGTTACTCCCCCAAGACAGGGTCCTATGGCTACACCTTC.

The chain couples TRBV7-8 to TRBJ2-1; D is possibly TRBD2 (6 bases). The CDR3 consists of 14 residues. Between the trimmed V and J ends, which lost 5 bases and 3 bases, there was a span of 11 bases. The germline V gene has CDR1 SGHVS and CDR2 FQNEAQ. The DNA for the CDR3 is TGTGCCAGCAGCCTCGGGACTGACTACAATGAGCAGTTCTTC. It encodes CASSLGTDYNEQFF.

This clone was observed once. This chain links TRBV5-1 with TRBJ2-1; TRBD2 matches at 7 bases. The trim removed 1 base at V and 6 bases at J, leaving 10 bases unmatched. CDR3 length equals 16 residues. CDR1 and CDR2 (germline): SGHRS, YFSETQ. The CDR3, as DNA: TGCGCCAGCAGCTTGAAGCGGGGAGCCAACCGCAATGAGCAGTTCTTC. Its translation: CASSLKRGANRNEQFF.